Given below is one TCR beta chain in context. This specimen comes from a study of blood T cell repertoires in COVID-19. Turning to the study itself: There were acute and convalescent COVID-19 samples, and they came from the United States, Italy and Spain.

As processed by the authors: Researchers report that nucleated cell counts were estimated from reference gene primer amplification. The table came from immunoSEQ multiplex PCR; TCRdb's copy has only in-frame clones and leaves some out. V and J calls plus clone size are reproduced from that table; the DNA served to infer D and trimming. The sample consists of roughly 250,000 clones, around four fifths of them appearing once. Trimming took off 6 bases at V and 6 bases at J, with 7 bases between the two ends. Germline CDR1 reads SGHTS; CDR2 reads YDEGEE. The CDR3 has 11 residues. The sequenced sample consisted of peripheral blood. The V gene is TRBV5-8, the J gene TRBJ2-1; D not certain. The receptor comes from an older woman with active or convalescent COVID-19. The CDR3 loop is CASTPGNEQFF. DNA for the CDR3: TGTGCCAGCACCCCGGGCAATGAGCAGTTCTTC.